This entry lists 17 T cell receptor beta chains sequenced from one sample in a study of blood T cell repertoires in COVID-19. Some clones are missing from TCRdb's copy, which holds only in-frame ones; the method was immunoSEQ multiplex PCR. In the table there are more than 200,000 clones, about 90% of which are singletons. The sequencing sample was made of peripheral blood. The receptor set was obtained from a woman in her forties or fifties with acute or convalescent COVID-19.

This sequence joins TRBV27 and TRBJ2-1; TRBD2 matches at 9 bases. CDR3 length: 15 residues. Germline CDR1 is MNHEY and CDR2 is SMNVEV (reference sequence). The junction had 14 bases not matched to a gene; V was cut back by 10 bases and J by 7 bases. This CDR3 is CATVQLRSGGNEQFF. CDR3 sequence (DNA): TGTGCCACGGTACAATTACGTAGCGGGGGAAATGAGCAGTTCTTC.

J is TRBJ2-7 and V is TRBV30; TRBD2 is a possible D gene (5 bases). Germline V gives CDR1 GTSNPN, CDR2 SVGIG (reference sequence). The CDR3 is made up of 13 amino acids. The V gene lost 2 bases and the J gene lost 3 bases, with 11 bases spanning the gap. The CDR3 here is CAWSPGSIYEQYF. The CDR3 nucleotides are TGTGCCTGGAGTCCGGGAAGCATCTACGAGCAGTACTTC.

This rearrangement joins TRBV18 to TRBJ2-1, with TRBD2 identical over 7 bases. Trimming removed 1 base from V and 3 bases from J; junction bases left unmatched: 3. CDR1 is KGHSH and CDR2 is LQKENI in the germline V gene. The CDR3 length is 15 residues. The CDR3 DNA sequence: TGTGCCAGCTCACCACTGGCTAGCGGCTACAATGAGCAGTTCTTC. It translates to CASSPLASGYNEQFF. The variable domain in full, with the rest retrieved from reference TRBV18 and TRBJ2-1, is NAGVMQNPRHLVRRRGQEARLRCSPMKGHSHVYWYRQLPEEGLKFMVYLQKENIIDESGMPKERFSAEFPKEGPSILRIQQVVRGDSAAYFCASSPLASGYNEQFFGPGTRLTVL.

CDR3 region: CASSQSANTGELFF. CDR3 nucleotide sequence: TGCGCCAGCAGCCAATCGGCGAACACCGGGGAGCTGTTTTTT. The chain carries TRBV5-1 and TRBJ2-2, with D unresolved. CDR3 length: 14 residues. Germline assignment: CDR1 SGHRS and CDR2 YFSETQ. Trimming pared 4 bases from V and 0 bases from J, leaving 7 bases between.

CDR3 bases: TGTGCCAGCAGTGGACGGGAGGGGGATATCCAGTACTTC. Its protein is CASSGREGDIQYF. This chain uses TRBV6-6 with TRBJ2-5, with 8 bases fitting TRBD2. The CDR3 extends over 13 amino acids. V shed 5 bases, J shed 10 bases, and the junction held 9 bases outside the gene matches. CDR1 is MNHNY and CDR2 is SVGAGI in the germline V gene (reference sequence).

This chain joins TRBV18 and TRBJ1-4; D unclear. The V gene's germline CDR1 is KGHSH and CDR2 LQKENI. With 1 base removed from V and 2 bases from J, the gap between germline ends came to 11 bases. The CDR3 contains 16 residues. CDR3 in amino acids: CASSPQPRVTNEKLFF. CDR3 nucleotides: TGTGCCAGCTCACCACAACCCCGAGTCACTAATGAAAAACTGTTTTTT.

The V and J genes are TRBV6-2 or TRBV6-3 and TRBJ1-5, with 12 bases lining up with TRBD1. The J segment lost 6 bases and the V segment lost 7 bases, leaving 7 bases of the junction unmatched. The CDR3 has 15 residues. The germline V gene encodes CDR1 MNHEY and CDR2 SVGEGT. The CDR3 protein is CASTPGTGGFQPQHF. The CDR3 bases are TGTGCCAGCACCCCCGGGACAGGGGGCTTTCAGCCCCAGCATTTT.

V usage is TRBV19 and J usage is TRBJ2-2, with D possibly TRBD2 on 5 matching bases. Trimming left V 7 bases short and J 0 bases short, with 9 bases between. Germline V gene sequence: CDR1 LNHDA, CDR2 SQIVND (reference sequence). CDR3 length equals 14 residues. DNA of the CDR3: TGTGCCAGTACTAGGAGGCCGAACACCGGGGAGCTGTTTTTT. It encodes CASTRRPNTGELFF. Looking up the rest from reference TRBV19 and TRBJ2-2 gives the full variable domain: DGGITQSPKYLFRKEGQNVTLSCEQNLNHDAMYWYRQDPGQGLRLIYYSQIVNDFQKGDIAEGYSVSREKKESFPLTVTSAQKNPTAFYLCASTRRPNTGELFFGEGSRLTVL.

This clone was seen a single time. This chain links TRBV10-3 with TRBJ1-2; D gene uncertain. The CDR3 has 15 residues. V gave up 3 bases and J gave up 3 bases, with 14 bases separating them. From germline, CDR1 is ENHRY and CDR2 SYGVKD. CDR3 DNA sequence: TGTGCCATCAGTGATTGGAGTTCCGCGGACTATGGCTACACCTTC. It yields the protein CAISDWSSADYGYTF.

The chain uses TRBV4-1 and TRBJ2-1; maybe TRBD1 (5 bases). Germline V lookup: CDR1 MGHRA, CDR2 YSYEKL. The V end lost 0 bases, the J end lost 7 bases, and 22 bases lay between the germline ends. The CDR3 is 18 amino acids. The CDR3 sequence: CASSQETPLVGRSNEQFF. CDR3 nucleotide sequence: TGCGCCAGCAGCCAAGAGACTCCCCTGGTGGGGCGGTCGAATGAGCAGTTCTTC.

The rearrangement links TRBV5-6 to TRBJ1-2, with D possibly being TRBD1 (5 bases). V lost 2 bases to trimming and J lost 8 bases, with 16 bases between them. This CDR3 region has 14 residues. Germline lookup yields CDR1 SGHDT and CDR2 YYEEEE. The CDR3 nucleotides are TGTGCCAGCAGCTTTTGGAGGGAAGGGGTCGGCTACACCTTC. Its protein is CASSFWREGVGYTF.

The rearrangement links TRBV6-2 or TRBV6-3 to TRBJ1-2, with a tentative D call TRBD1 (5 bases). Trimming pared 0 bases from V and 2 bases from J, leaving 13 bases between. The CDR3 is 16 residues long. The germline CDR1 and CDR2 sequences are MNHEY and SVGEGT. For the CDR3, the DNA is TGTGCCAGCAGTTACTCCCTACTCTCAGGGAACTATGGCTACACCTTC. Translation: CASSYSLLSGNYGYTF.

The chain recombines TRBV5-1 with TRBJ2-1, with TRBD2 matching 9 bases. CDR3 length: 17 amino acids. CDR1 SGHRS and CDR2 YFSETQ come from the germline V gene. V lost 3 bases to trimming and J lost 2 bases; unmatched junction nucleotides: 9. The CDR3 region has the DNA TGCGCCAGCAGCTCGAGCCTTAGCGGGAGCGCCTACAATGAGCAGTTCTTC. Translated, it gives CASSSSLSGSAYNEQFF.

With regard to this clone: This sample includes further DNA sequences coding for the same CDR3. The V gene is TRBV18, the J gene TRBJ2-5, with D perhaps TRBD1 (5 bases). There are 13 residues in the CDR3. The germline V and J ends were trimmed by 2 bases and 2 bases, with 6 bases remaining between them. Germline loops: CDR1 KGHSH, CDR2 LQKENI. The CDR3 protein is CASSPRQQETQYF. Here the CDR3 DNA reads TGTGCCAGCTCACCAAGACAGCAAGAGACCCAGTACTTC.

The genes are TRBV5-6 and TRBJ1-6; a weak D match, TRBD1 (5 bases). The CDR3 sequence is 16 residues long. Germline CDR1 SGHDT, CDR2 YYEEEE. The V end lost 2 bases, the J end lost 2 bases, and 11 bases lay between the germline ends. CDR3 nucleotides: TGTGCCAGCAGCTTCGGGGGGTATACCTATAATTCACCCCTCCACTTT. This sequence encodes CASSFGGYTYNSPLHF. Using reference TRBV5-6 and TRBJ1-6 for the parts outside the CDR3, the full variable domain is DAGVTQSPTHLIKTRGQQVTLRCSPKSGHDTVSWYQQALGQGPQFIFQYYEEEERQRGNFPDRFSGHQFPNYSSELNVNALLLGDSALYLCASSFGGYTYNSPLHFGNGTRLTVT.

The V and J genes are TRBV7-8 and TRBJ2-3, with TRBD2 matching 16 bases. Per germline, CDR1 SGHVS and CDR2 FQNEAQ. V was clipped by 4 bases and J by 0 bases; unmatched bases: 4. The CDR3 is made up of 18 amino acids. The chain's CDR3 is CASSSGLAGGPSTDTQYF. Written as DNA, the CDR3 is TGTGCCAGCAGCTCGGGACTAGCGGGGGGGCCTAGCACAGATACGCAGTATTTT.

This sequence joins TRBV30 and TRBJ1-3; D ambiguous. The CDR3 is 14 residues long. Germline V gene lookup returns CDR1 GTSNPN and CDR2 SVGIG (reference sequence). V lost 0 bases, J lost 1 base, and 7 bases lay in between. The CDR3 coding sequence is TGTGCCTGGAGTGTAGAGTGGTCTGGAAACACCATATATTTT. Amino acid sequence: CAWSVEWSGNTIYF.